The source of this T cell receptor beta chain is a study of monozygotic twins with inflammatory bowel disease. No DNA is given; TCRdb re-called the 5' RACE reads and lists each CDR3 protein once. Recorded for this sample: 170,000 or so distinct CDR3 sequences. CDR3 size: 14 residues. Material: blood. The TCR was taken from a human donor with ulcerative colitis or Crohn's disease, or a healthy co-twin of an affected twin (not recorded which). The chain links TRBV12-3 or TRBV12-4 to TRBJ1-5; without DNA, the TCRdb call of TRBD1 cannot be checked. The CDR3: CASSLREHNQPQHF.